A single sample is the source of the 9 T cell receptor beta chains below, sequenced in a study of identical twins. TCRdb reprocessed the 5' RACE reads via MiXCR and lists one record per CDR3 protein. The table lists 250,000 to 300,000 distinct CDR3 sequences, roughly 10% of them singletons, with approximately 6.5% in the top ten. The same data also went into a second study, on yellow fever vaccine responses in identical twins.

The sample comprised CD8+ T cells sorted from blood. These receptors all come from a woman younger than 35 in good health.

The chain recombines TRBV7-6 with TRBJ1-1; D gene ambiguous. The CDR3 runs to 13 residues. The V and J ends lost 2 bases and 5 bases respectively, with 9 bases between them. The V gene's germline CDR1 is SGHVS and CDR2 FNYEAQ. The CDR3 loop reads CASSLSGKTEAFF. The DNA for the CDR3 is TGTGCCAGCAGCTTATCGGGGAAGACTGAAGCTTTCTTT.

This clonotype was seen ten or more times. V usage is TRBV6-2 or TRBV6-3 and J usage is TRBJ2-3; 7 bases line up with TRBD1. V gave up 5 bases and J gave up 4 bases; unmatched junction bases: 12. Germline V CDR1 and CDR2: MNHEY, SVGEGT. The CDR3 covers 16 residues. Here the CDR3 reads CASSQLLGQGADTQYF. The CDR3 nucleotides are TGTGCCAGCAGTCAACTCCTGGGTCAGGGGGCAGATACGCAGTATTTT.

This clonotype has ten or more counts. The V gene is TRBV3-1, the J gene TRBJ2-7, with 7 nucleotides matching TRBD1. Trimming removed 3 bases from V and 5 bases from J; junction bases left unmatched: 10. Germline V gene lookup returns CDR1 LGHDT and CDR2 YNNKEL (reference sequence). The CDR3 is 15 residues long. Written as DNA, the CDR3 is TGTGCCAGCAGCCAGATCCGGGACAGTATCAACGAGCAGTACTTC. Protein product: CASSQIRDSINEQYF.

This clonotype was seen repeatedly, ten times or more. The J gene is TRBJ2-7, the V gene TRBV7-9, with a possible D match to TRBD1 (6 bases). This CDR3 comprises 13 residues. Germline V gene lookup returns CDR1 SEHNR and CDR2 FQNEAQ (reference sequence). Between the trimmed V and J ends, which lost 7 bases and 1 base, there was a span of 11 bases. DNA of the CDR3: TGTGCCAGCACCCCGACAGGTTCCTACGAGCAGTACTTC. Translation gives CASTPTGSYEQYF.

In its sample, this clonotype was seen a few times. The rearrangement links TRBV7-6 to TRBJ2-1; D unresolved. This CDR3 region has 13 residues. Trimming left V 0 bases short and J 9 bases short, with 9 bases between. Per germline, CDR1 SGHVS and CDR2 FNYEAQ. CDR3 region: CASSLAPMGEQFF. The CDR3 DNA is TGTGCCAGCAGCTTAGCGCCGATGGGTGAGCAGTTCTTC.

This clonotype was observed a handful of times. The germline gene is not matched at one end of the junction; a read error may be the cause. The chain combines TRBV7-7 with TRBJ2-7, with 12 bases identical to TRBD2. The CDR3 is 15 residues long. The germline V gene has CDR1 SSHAT and CDR2 FNYEAQ (reference sequence). The CDR3 bases are TGTGCTAGCAGCGAGGGACTAGCGGGCTTCTACGAGCAGTACTTC. It specifies CASSEGLAGFYEQYF.

This clonotype was detected many times. CDR3 region: CASSIDNFPSSTDTQYF. The CDR3 nucleotides are TGCGCCAGCAGCATCGACAACTTCCCTTCTAGCACAGATACGCAGTATTTT. The chain uses TRBV5-1 and TRBJ2-3; the D is unclear. The germline V gene encodes CDR1 SGHRS and CDR2 YFSETQ. Trimming cost V 4 bases and J 0 bases, with 18 bases left between them. The CDR3 is made up of 17 amino acids. Drawing the rest from reference TRBV5-1 and TRBJ2-3, the complete variable domain is KAGVTQTPRYLIKTRGQQVTLSCSPISGHRSVSWYQQTPGQGLQFLFEYFSETQRNKGNFPGRFSGRQFSNSRSEMNVSTLELGDSALYLCASSIDNFPSSTDTQYFGPGTRLTVL.

The CDR3 nucleotides read TGTGCCAGTAGTGCGGGGATGGGAAATGAGCAGTTCTTC. Translated, it gives CASSAGMGNEQFF. V usage is TRBV19 and J usage is TRBJ2-1; maybe TRBD2 (6 bases). CDR3 size: 13 residues. The germline V and J ends were trimmed by 5 bases and 7 bases, with 12 bases remaining between them. Germline CDR1 is LNHDA and CDR2 is SQIVND (reference sequence).

The chain is built from TRBV7-3 and TRBJ2-1, with 10 positions matching TRBD2. Trimming at V came to 5 bases and at J to 4 bases, leaving 2 bases not matched to a gene. Germline lookup yields CDR1 SGHTA and CDR2 FQGTGA. The CDR3 is 14 residues long. This CDR3 reads CASSVSGGYNEQFF. The CDR3 region has the DNA TGTGCCAGCAGCGTTAGCGGGGGGTACAATGAGCAGTTCTTC. Drawing the rest from reference TRBV7-3 and TRBJ2-1, the complete variable domain is GAGVSQTPSNKVTEKGKYVELRCDPISGHTALYWYRQSLGQGPEFLIYFQGTGAADDSGLPNDRFFAVRPEGSVSTLKIQRTERGDSAVYLCASSVSGGYNEQFFGPGTRLTVL.